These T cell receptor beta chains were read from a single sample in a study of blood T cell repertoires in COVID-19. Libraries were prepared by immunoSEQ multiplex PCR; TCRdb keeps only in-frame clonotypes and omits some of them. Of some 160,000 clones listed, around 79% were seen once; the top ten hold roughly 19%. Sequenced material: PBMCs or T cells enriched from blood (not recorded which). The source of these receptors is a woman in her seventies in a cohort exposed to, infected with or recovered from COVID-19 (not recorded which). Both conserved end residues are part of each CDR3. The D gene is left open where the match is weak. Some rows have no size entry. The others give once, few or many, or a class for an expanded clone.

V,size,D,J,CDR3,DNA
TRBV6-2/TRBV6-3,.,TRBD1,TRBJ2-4,CASSYIQGALDIQYF,TGTGCCAGCAGTTATATCCAGGGGGCGTTGGATATTCAGTACTTC
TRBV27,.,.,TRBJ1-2,CASSLIPGMGSYTF,TGTGCCAGCAGTTTAATACCAGGGATGGGTAGCTACACCTTC
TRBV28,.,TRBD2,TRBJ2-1,CASSILAGGGEQFF,TGTGCCAGCAGTATACTAGCGGGAGGGGGTGAGCAGTTCTTC
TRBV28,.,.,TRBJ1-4,CASSGTRTANEKLFF,TGTGCCAGCAGTGGCACCCGGACAGCTAATGAAAAACTGTTTTTT
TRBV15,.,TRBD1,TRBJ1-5,CATSKGTVHSTAQHF,TGTGCCACCAGCAAAGGGACAGTGCATAGCACGGCCCAGCATTTT
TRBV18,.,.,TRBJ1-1,CASSPFRLDTEAFF,TGTGCCAGCTCACCGTTCAGACTGGACACTGAAGCTTTCTTT
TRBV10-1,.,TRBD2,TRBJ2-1,CTELRLAGGLGGNEQFF,TGCACCGAATTAAGACTAGCGGGCGGACTAGGCGGCAATGAGCAGTTCTTC
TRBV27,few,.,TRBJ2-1,CASSPRLGPYNEQFF,TGTGCCAGCAGCCCCAGACTAGGTCCTTACAATGAGCAGTTCTTC
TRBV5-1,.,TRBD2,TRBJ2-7,CASSLEGGRAYEQYF,TGCGCCAGCAGCTTGGAAGGCGGGAGGGCCTACGAGCAGTACTTC
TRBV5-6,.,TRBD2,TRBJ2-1,CASSLVASGDNEQFF,TGTGCCAGCAGCTTGGTGGCTAGCGGCGACAATGAGCAGTTCTTC
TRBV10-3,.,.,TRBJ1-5,CAISESQGGRNQPQHF,TGTGCCATCAGTGAGTCCCAGGGCGGTCGCAATCAGCCCCAGCATTTT
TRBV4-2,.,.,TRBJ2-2,CASSQDARTGELFF,TGTGCCAGCAGCCAAGATGCCAGGACCGGGGAGCTGTTTTTT
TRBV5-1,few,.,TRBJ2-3,CASSLVSSQTDTQYF,TGCGCCAGCAGCTTGGTGTCTAGCCAAACAGATACGCAGTATTTT
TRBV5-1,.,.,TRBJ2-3,CASSSERLGDTQYF,TGCGCCAGCAGCTCCGAGCGGCTGGGAGATACGCAGTATTTT
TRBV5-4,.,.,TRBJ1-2,CASSPRGLYGYTF,TGTGCCAGCAGCCCGCGGGGCCTCTATGGCTACACCTTC
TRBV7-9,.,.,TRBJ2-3,CASTQTQGTDTQYF,TGTGCCAGCACCCAAACTCAGGGCACAGATACGCAGTATTTT
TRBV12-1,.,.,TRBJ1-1,CASSFGTGAGAFF,.
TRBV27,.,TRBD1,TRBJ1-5,CATGGGGQGYQPQHF,TGTGCCACCGGAGGTGGGGGACAGGGGTATCAGCCCCAGCATTTT
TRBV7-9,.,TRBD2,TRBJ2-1,CASSSSGSIFNEQFF,TGTGCCAGCAGCTCTAGCGGGAGTATATTCAATGAGCAGTTCTTC
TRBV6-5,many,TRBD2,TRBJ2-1,CASGGEADEQFF,TGTGCCTCCGGGGGGGAGGCAGATGAGCAGTTCTTC
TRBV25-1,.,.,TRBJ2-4,CASSEGGIQYF,TGTGCCAGCAGTGAGGGGGGCATTCAGTACTTC
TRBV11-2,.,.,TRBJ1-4,CASSFSPAGATNEKLFF,TGTGCCAGCAGCTTTTCCCCAGCGGGGGCAACTAATGAAAAACTGTTTTTT
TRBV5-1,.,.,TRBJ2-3,CASSLVGGGTDTQYF,TGCGCCAGCAGCTTGGTCGGAGGAGGCACAGATACGCAGTATTTT
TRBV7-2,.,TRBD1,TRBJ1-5,CASTWTGGPNQPQHF,TGTGCCAGCACCTGGACAGGGGGCCCCAATCAGCCCCAGCATTTT
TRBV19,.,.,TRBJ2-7,CASSIGQGGYEQYF,TGTGCCAGTAGTATAGGGCAGGGTGGGTACGAGCAGTACTTC
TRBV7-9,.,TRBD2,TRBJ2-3,CASSPGLADIDTQYF,TGTGCCAGCAGCCCCGGACTAGCGGATATAGATACGCAGTATTTT
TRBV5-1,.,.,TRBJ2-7,CASSPETTGRQYF,TGCGCCAGCAGCCCCGAAACGACAGGAAGGCAGTACTTC
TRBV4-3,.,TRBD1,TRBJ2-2,CASSQNRGRGELFF,TGCGCCAGCAGCCAGAACAGGGGGCGCGGGGAGCTGTTTTTT
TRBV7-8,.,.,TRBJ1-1,CASSPPGTTGATEAFF,TGTGCCAGCAGCCCTCCCGGGACAACCGGGGCCACTGAAGCTTTCTTT
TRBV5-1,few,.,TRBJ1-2,CASSAGTQTFYGYTF,TGCGCCAGCAGCGCCGGGACACAGACCTTCTATGGCTACACCTTC
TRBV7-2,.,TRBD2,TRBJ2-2,CATRGALSPGELFF,TGTGCCACGCGGGGGGCCTTGTCTCCCGGGGAGCTGTTTTTT
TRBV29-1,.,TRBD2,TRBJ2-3,CSVMRRGISGRVPPDTQYF,TGCAGCGTGATGAGAAGGGGGATTAGCGGGAGAGTCCCCCCAGATACGCAGTATTTT
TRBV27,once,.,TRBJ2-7,CASGAPWTEGMRQYF,TGTGCCAGCGGGGCTCCGTGGACAGAAGGAATGCGGCAGTACTTC
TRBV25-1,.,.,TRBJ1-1,CASSEWATASRAAFF,TGTGCCAGCAGTGAATGGGCCACAGCCTCGCGGGCAGCTTTCTTT
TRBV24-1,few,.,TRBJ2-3,CATAGVRDTQYF,TGTGCCACCGCCGGGGTTCGGGATACGCAGTATTTT
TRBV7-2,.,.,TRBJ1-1,CASSLGLGAGTEAFF,TGTGCCAGCAGCTTAGGTCTTGGTGCGGGCACTGAAGCTTTCTTT
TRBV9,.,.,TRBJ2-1,CASSVVDSGYNEQFF,TGTGCCAGCAGCGTAGTGGATAGCGGCTACAATGAGCAGTTCTTC
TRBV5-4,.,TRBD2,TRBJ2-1,CASSLGSGRSYNEQFF,TGTGCCAGCAGCTTGGGTAGCGGGAGGAGCTACAATGAGCAGTTCTTC
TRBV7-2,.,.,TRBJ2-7,CASSLVGSREGYEQYF,TGTGCCAGCAGCTTAGTCGGTTCCAGGGAAGGGTACGAGCAGTACTTC
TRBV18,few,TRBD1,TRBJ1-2,CASSTDRGNNYGYTF,TGTGCCAGCTCAACGGACAGGGGAAATAACTATGGCTACACCTTC
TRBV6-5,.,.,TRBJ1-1,CASSYQGLAFF,TGTGCCAGCAGTTATCAGGGGTTAGCTTTCTTT
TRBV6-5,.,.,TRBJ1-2,CASSYSRNYYGYTF,TGTGCCAGCAGTTACTCGCGGAATTACTATGGCTACACCTTC
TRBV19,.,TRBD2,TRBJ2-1,CASSEGLGYNEQFF,TGTGCCAGTAGTGAGGGACTAGGGTACAATGAGCAGTTCTTC
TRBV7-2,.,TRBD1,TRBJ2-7,CASSLSPSGDSVYEQYF,TGTGCCAGCAGCTTAAGCCCATCCGGGGACAGCGTGTACGAGCAGTACTTC
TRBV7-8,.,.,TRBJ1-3,CASSRSQDENTIYF,TGTGCCAGCAGTCGGAGCCAAGACGAAAACACCATATATTTT
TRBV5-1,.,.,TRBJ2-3,CASSLGDSLATDTQYF,TGCGCCAGCAGCTTGGGAGACAGCCTCGCCACAGATACGCAGTATTTT
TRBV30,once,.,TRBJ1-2,CAWSVAYGYTF,TGTGCCTGGAGTGTAGCCTATGGCTACACCTTC
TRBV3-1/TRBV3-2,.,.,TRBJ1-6,CASSQDEGVQALHF,TGTGCCAGCAGCCAAGACGAGGGGGTTCAGGCCCTCCACTTT
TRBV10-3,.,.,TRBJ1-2,CAISEGQDFNYGYTF,TGTGCCATCAGTGAGGGGCAGGATTTCAACTATGGCTACACCTTC
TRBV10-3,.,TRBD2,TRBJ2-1,CAIRNLAGGFNEQFF,TGTGCCATCAGGAATCTAGCGGGAGGCTTCAATGAGCAGTTCTTC